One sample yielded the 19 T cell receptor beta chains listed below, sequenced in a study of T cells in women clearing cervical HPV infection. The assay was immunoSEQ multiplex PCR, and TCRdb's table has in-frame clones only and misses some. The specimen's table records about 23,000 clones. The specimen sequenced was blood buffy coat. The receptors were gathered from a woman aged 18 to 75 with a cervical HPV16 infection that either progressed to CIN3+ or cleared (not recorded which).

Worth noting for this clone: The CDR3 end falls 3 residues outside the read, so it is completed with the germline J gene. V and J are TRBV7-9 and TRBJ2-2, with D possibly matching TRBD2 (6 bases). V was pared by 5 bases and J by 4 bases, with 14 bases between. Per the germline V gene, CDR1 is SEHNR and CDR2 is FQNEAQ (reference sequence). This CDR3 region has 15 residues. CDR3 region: CASSRPGRGTGELFF. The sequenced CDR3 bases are TGTGCCAGCAGCCGCCCGGGGCGGGGCACCGGGGAG.

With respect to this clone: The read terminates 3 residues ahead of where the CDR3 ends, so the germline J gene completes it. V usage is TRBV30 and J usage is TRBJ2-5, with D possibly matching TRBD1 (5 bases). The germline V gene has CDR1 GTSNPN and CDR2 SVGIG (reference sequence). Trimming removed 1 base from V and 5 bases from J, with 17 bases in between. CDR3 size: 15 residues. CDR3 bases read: TGTGCCTGGAGTGCCCGAAAGGGGAAGTGGGAGACC. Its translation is CAWSARKGKWET. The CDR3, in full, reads CAWSARKGKWETQYF.

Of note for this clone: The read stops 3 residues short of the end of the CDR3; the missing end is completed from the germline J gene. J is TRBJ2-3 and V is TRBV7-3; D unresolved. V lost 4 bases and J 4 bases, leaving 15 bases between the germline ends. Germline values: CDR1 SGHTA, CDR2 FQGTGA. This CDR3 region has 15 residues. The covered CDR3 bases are TGTGCCAGCAGCTCCTCGGCGTTAGCCGCAGATACG. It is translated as CASSSSALAADT. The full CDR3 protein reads CASSSSALAADTQYF. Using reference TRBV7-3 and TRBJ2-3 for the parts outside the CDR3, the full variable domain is GAGVSQTPSNKVTEKGKYVELRCDPISGHTALYWYRQSLGQGPEFLIYFQGTGAADDSGLPNDRFFAVRPEGSVSTLKIQRTERGDSAVYLCASSSSALAADTQYFGPGTRLTVL.

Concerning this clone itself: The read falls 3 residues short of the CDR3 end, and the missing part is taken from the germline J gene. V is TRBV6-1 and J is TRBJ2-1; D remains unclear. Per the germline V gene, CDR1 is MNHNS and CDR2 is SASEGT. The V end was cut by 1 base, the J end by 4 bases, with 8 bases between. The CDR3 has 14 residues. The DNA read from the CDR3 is TGTGCCAGCAGTGAAGAAGAAGGGTACAATGAG. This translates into CASSEEEGYNE. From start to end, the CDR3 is CASSEEEGYNEQFF.

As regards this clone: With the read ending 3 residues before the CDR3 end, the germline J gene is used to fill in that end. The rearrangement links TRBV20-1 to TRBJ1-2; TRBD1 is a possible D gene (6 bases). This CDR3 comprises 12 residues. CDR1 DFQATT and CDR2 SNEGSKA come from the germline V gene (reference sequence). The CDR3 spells CSAQRGGGGYTF. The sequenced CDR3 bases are TGCAGTGCGCAGAGAGGTGGGGGCGGC.

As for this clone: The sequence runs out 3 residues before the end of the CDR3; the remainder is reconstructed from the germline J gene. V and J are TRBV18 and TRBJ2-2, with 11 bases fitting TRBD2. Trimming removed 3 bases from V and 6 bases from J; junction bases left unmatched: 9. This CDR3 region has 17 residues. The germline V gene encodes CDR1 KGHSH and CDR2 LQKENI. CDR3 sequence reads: CASSPTSGGLSAGELFF. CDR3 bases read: TGTGCCAGCTCACCTACTAGCGGGGGCCTCTCGGCCGGGGAG.

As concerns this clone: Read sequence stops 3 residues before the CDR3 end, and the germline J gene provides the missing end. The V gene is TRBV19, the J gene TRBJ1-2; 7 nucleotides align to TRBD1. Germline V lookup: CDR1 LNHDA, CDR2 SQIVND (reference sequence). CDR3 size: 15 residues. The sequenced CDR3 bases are TGTGCCAGTAGTATAGATGGGGACAGATACAATGAC. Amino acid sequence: CASSIDGDRYND. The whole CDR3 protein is CASSIDGDRYNDYTF.

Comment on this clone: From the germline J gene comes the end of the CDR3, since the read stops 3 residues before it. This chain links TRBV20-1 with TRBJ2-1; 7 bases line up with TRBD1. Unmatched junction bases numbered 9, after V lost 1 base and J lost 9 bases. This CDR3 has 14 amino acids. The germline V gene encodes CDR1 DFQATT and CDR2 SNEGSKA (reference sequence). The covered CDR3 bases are TGCAGTGCTAGAGGTTCCTGGACAGGCGGTGAG. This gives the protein CSARGSWTGGE. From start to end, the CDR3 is CSARGSWTGGEQFF.

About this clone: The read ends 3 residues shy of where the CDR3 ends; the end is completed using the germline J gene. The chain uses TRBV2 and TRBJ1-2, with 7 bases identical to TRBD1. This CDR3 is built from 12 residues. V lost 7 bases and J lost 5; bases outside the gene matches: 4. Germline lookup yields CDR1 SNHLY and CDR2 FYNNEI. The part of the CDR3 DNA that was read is TGTGCCAGCACACAGGGGTGGTATGGC. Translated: CASTQGWYG. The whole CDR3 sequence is CASTQGWYGYTF.

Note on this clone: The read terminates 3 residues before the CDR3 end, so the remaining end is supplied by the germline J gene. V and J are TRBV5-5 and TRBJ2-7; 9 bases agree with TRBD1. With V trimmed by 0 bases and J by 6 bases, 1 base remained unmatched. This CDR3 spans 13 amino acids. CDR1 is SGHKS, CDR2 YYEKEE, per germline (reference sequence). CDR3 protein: CASSLGQGGEQYF. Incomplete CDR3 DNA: TGTGCCAGCAGCTTGGGACAGGGGGGCGAG.

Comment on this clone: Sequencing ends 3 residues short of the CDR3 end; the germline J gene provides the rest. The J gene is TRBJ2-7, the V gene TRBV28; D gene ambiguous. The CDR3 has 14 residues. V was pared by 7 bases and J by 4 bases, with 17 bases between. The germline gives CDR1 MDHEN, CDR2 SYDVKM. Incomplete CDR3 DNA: TGTGCCAGCAAGGGTAATGAGGAACTGTACGAG. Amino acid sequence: CASKGNEELYE. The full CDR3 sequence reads CASKGNEELYEQYF.

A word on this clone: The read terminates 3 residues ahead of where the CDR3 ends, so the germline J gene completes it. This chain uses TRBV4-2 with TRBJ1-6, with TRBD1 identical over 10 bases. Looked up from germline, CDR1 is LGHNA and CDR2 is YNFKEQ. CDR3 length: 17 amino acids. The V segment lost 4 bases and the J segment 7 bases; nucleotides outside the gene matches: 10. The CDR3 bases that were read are TGTGCCAGCAGCCCGGCCGGGACAGGGGCCCCAAATTCACCC. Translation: CASSPAGTGAPNSP. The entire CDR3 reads CASSPAGTGAPNSPLHF.

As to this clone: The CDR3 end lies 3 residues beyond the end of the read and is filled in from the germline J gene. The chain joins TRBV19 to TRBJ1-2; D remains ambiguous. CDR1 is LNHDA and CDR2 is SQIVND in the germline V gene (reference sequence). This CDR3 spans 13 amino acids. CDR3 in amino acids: CASLGLFTDTYTF. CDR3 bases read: TGTGCCAGCCTCGGACTCTTCACAGATACC.

CDR3: CATSSRSQETQYF. Partial CDR3 DNA: TGTGCCACCAGCAGCAGATCCCAAGAGACC. This chain uses TRBV15 with TRBJ2-5; D is undetermined. The sequence runs out 3 residues before the end of the CDR3; the remainder is reconstructed from the germline J gene. This CDR3 is built from 13 residues. Trimming stripped 3 bases from V and 1 base from J, with 6 bases between. In germline, CDR1 is LNHNV, CDR2 YYDKDF (reference sequence).

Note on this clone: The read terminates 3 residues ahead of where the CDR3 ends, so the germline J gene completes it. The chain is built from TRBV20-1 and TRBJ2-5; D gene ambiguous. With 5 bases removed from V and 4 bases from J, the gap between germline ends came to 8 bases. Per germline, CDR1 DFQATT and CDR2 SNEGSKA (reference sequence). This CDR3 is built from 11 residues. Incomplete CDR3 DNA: TGCAGTGCTTCGTCTCGAGAGACC. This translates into CSASSRET. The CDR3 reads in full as CSASSRETQYF.

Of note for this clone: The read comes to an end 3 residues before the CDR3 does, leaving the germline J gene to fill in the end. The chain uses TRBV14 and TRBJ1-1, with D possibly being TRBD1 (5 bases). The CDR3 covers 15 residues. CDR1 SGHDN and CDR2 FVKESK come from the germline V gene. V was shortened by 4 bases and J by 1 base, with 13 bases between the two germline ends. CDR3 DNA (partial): TGTGCCAGCAGCCTGGGACTTCATCCGAACACTGAA. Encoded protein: CASSLGLHPNTE. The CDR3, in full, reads CASSLGLHPNTEAFF. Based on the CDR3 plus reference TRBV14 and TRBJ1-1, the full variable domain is EAGVTQFPSHSVIEKGQTVTLRCDPISGHDNLYWYRRVMGKEIKFLLHFVKESKQDESGMPNNRFLAERTGGTYSTLKVQPAELEDSGVYFCASSLGLHPNTEAFFGQGTRLTVV.

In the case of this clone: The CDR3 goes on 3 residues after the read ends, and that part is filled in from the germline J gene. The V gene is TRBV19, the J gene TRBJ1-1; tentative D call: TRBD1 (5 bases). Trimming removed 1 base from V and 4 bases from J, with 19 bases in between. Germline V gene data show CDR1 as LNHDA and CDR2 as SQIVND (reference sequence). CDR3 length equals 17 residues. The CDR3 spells CASSIGTEGRPGTEAFF. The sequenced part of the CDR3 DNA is TGTGCCAGTAGTATAGGGACCGAGGGGAGGCCGGGCACTGAA.

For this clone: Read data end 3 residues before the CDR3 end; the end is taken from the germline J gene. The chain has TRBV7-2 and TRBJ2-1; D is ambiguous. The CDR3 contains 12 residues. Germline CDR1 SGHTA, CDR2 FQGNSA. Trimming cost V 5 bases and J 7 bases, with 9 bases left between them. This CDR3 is CASSTPRNEQFF. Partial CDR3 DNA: TGTGCCAGCAGCACCCCTAGGAATGAG.

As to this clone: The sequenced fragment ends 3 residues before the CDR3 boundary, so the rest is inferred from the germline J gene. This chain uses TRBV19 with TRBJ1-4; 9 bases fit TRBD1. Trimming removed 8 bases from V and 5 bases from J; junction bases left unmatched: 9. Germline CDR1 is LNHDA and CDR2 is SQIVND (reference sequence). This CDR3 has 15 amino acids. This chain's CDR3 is CASRDSGTGNEKLFF. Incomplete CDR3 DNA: TGTGCCAGTCGTGACTCCGGGACAGGGAATGAAAAA.